Shown below are 29 T cell receptor beta chains from a single sample sequenced in a study of OX40 agonist ivuxolimab in advanced cancers. Only in-frame clones appear in the TCRdb table, and some are missing; sequencing was by immunoSEQ multiplex PCR. The sample lists tens of thousands of clones; roughly 87% were seen once. The sample in question was CD4+ or CD8+ T cells sorted from blood, obtained in a trial of the OX40 agonist ivuxolimab. The receptor source for this set is an adult with an advanced solid tumor such as melanoma, head and neck, liver or kidney cancer.

The gene calls are TRBV4-3 and TRBJ1-2; TRBD1 is a possible D gene (5 bases). This CDR3 region has 18 residues. The ends were cut back, 1 base at V and 3 bases at J, with 21 bases in the middle. CDR1 LGHNA and CDR2 YSLEER come from the germline V gene. The CDR3 protein is CASSQAWGPGLSDYGYTF. The CDR3 bases are TGCGCCAGCAGCCAAGCGTGGGGACCCGGGCTGTCCGACTATGGCTACACCTTC.

The CDR3 reads CASSWGTGTYEQYF. CDR3 coding DNA: TGTGCCAGTAGTTGGGGGACAGGGACCTACGAGCAGTACTTC. The chain couples TRBV19 to TRBJ2-7; 9 nucleotides match TRBD1. Germline CDR1 reads LNHDA; CDR2 reads SQIVND (reference sequence). Trimming cost V 5 bases and J 2 bases; bases outside gene matches: 4. This CDR3 is built from 14 residues. Combining the CDR3 with reference TRBV19 and TRBJ2-7 gives the whole variable domain DGGITQSPKYLFRKEGQNVTLSCEQNLNHDAMYWYRQDPGQGLRLIYYSQIVNDFQKGDIAEGYSVSREKKESFPLTVTSAQKNPTAFYLCASSWGTGTYEQYFGPGTRLTVT.

The chain has TRBV28 and TRBJ2-1; D is unclear. V lost 4 bases and J lost 6, with 13 bases in between. The CDR3 covers 14 residues. Germline V CDR1 and CDR2: MDHEN, SYDVKM. CDR3 sequence (DNA): TGTGCCAGCAGTTCCCTTTCCAGGTTCAATGAGCAGTTCTTC. The encoded protein is CASSSLSRFNEQFF. Supplemented by reference TRBV28 and TRBJ2-1, the full variable domain reads DVKVTQSSRYLVKRTGEKVFLECVQDMDHENMFWYRQDPGLGLRLIYFSYDVKMKEKGDIPEGYSVSREKKERFSLILESASTNQTSMYLCASSSLSRFNEQFFGPGTRLTVL.

This chain joins TRBV4-2 and TRBJ2-3; 10 bases fit TRBD2. Unmatched junction bases numbered 7, after V lost 1 base and J lost 0 bases. This CDR3 contains 18 residues. CDR1 LGHNA and CDR2 YNFKEQ come from the germline V gene. The CDR3 spells CASSQASGGPPSTDTQYF. The CDR3 DNA reads TGTGCCAGCAGCCAAGCTAGCGGGGGACCACCTAGCACAGATACGCAGTATTTT.

The chain links TRBV7-6 to TRBJ2-5; D remains unclear. Germline V gives CDR1 SGHVS, CDR2 FNYEAQ. This CDR3 spans 14 amino acids. Trimming took off 4 bases at V and 2 bases at J, with 11 bases between the two ends. The CDR3 here is CASSSTNLQETQYF. CDR3 DNA sequence: TGTGCCAGCAGCTCTACTAACCTTCAAGAGACCCAGTACTTC. The full variable domain, with the rest looked up from reference TRBV7-6 and TRBJ2-5, is GAGVSQSPRYKVTKRGQDVALRCDPISGHVSLYWYRQALGQGPEFLTYFNYEAQQDKSGLPNDRFSAERPEGSISTLTIQRTEQRDSAMYRCASSSTNLQETQYFGPGTRLLVL.

This sequence joins TRBV19 and TRBJ1-3, with a possible D match to TRBD1 (6 bases). The CDR3 totals 12 residues. Looked up from germline, CDR1 is LNHDA and CDR2 is SQIVND (reference sequence). The germline V and J ends were trimmed by 10 bases and 4 bases, with 11 bases remaining between them. DNA of the CDR3: TGTGCCATCAGGGGTTCCGGAAACACCATATATTTT. This translates into CAIRGSGNTIYF.

The J gene is TRBJ1-1, the V gene TRBV4-1; D remains unclear. The CDR3 runs 14 residues. V dropped 4 bases and J dropped 2 bases, with 11 bases sitting between them. Per the germline V gene, CDR1 is MGHRA and CDR2 is YSYEKL. CDR3 sequence: CASSPKVLNTEAFF. For the CDR3, the DNA is TGCGCCAGCAGCCCCAAGGTCCTTAACACTGAAGCTTTCTTT.

This chain links TRBV12-1 with TRBJ1-1; whether TRBD1, the table's D call, matches the DNA was not checked. TRBV12-1 is a listed pseudogene. CDR3 size: 15 residues. The CDR3 protein is CASSLDQGGNTEAFF. CDR3 DNA: TGTGCCAGCAGCTTGGACCAGGGGGGGAACACTGAAGCTTTCTTT.

The chain uses TRBV19 and TRBJ1-3; D is unresolved. Trimming took off 7 bases at V and 5 bases at J, with 9 bases between the two ends. Germline values: CDR1 LNHDA, CDR2 SQIVND (reference sequence). The CDR3 is 12 amino acids. The CDR3 coding sequence is TGTGCCAGTAATCCGGATCGAAACACCATATATTTT. Protein: CASNPDRNTIYF.

The count of this clone is one. The chain couples TRBV4-1 to TRBJ1-2; 7 bases map to TRBD1. The CDR3 is made up of 13 amino acids. Germline trimming cut 2 bases from V and 8 bases from J; bases unmatched to any gene: 5. CDR1 is MGHRA and CDR2 is YSYEKL in the germline V gene. The CDR3 DNA is TGCGCCAGCAGCCAAAATTCGGGACAGGGCTACACCTTC. Its protein is CASSQNSGQGYTF.

The chain is built from TRBV5-6 and TRBJ1-4, with a weak D call TRBD1 (5 bases). Germline CDR1 and CDR2: SGHDT and YYEEEE. The CDR3 has 11 amino acids. V shed 1 base and J shed 13 bases, with 8 bases lying between them. The DNA for the CDR3 is TGTGCCAGCAGCTTGACGGGGCCACTGTTTTTT. Encoded protein: CASSLTGPLFF.

The rearrangement joins TRBV9 to TRBJ2-1, with 7 bases lining up with TRBD2. Per the germline V gene, CDR1 is SGDLS and CDR2 is YYNGEE. The CDR3 totals 17 residues. The junction had 14 bases not matched to a gene; V was cut back by 3 bases and J by 5 bases. This CDR3 is CASSAPASGYRNNEQFF. Here the CDR3 DNA reads TGTGCCAGCAGCGCCCCCGCTAGCGGCTACCGAAACAATGAGCAGTTCTTC.

CDR3 sequence reads: CASSDSGQPGELFF. The CDR3 DNA reads TGTGCCAGCAGTGACTCGGGACAGCCCGGGGAGCTGTTTTTT. The rearrangement links TRBV6-4 to TRBJ2-2; 7 bases are shared with TRBD1. The CDR3 runs to 14 residues. Germline V gene lookup returns CDR1 MRHNA and CDR2 SNTAGT. Trimming removed 0 bases from V and 6 bases from J; junction bases left unmatched: 1.

The CDR3 here is CASSQVGAVTGELFF. CDR3 sequence (DNA): TGCGCCAGCAGCCAAGTGGGGGCAGTCACCGGGGAGCTGTTTTTT. The V call is TRBV4-1, the J call TRBJ2-2; D perhaps matches TRBD1 (6 bases). Germline CDR1 reads MGHRA; CDR2 reads YSYEKL. There are 15 residues in the CDR3. With 1 base removed from V and 4 bases from J, the gap between germline ends came to 10 bases.

The chain couples TRBV4-2 to TRBJ2-1, with 7 bases identical to TRBD2. V was clipped by 3 bases and J by 4 bases; unmatched bases: 9. Germline loops: CDR1 LGHNA, CDR2 YNFKEQ. This CDR3 region has 16 residues. CDR3 bases: TGTGCCAGCAGCCAGGCTGGGGGGGGAAGGTACAATGAGCAGTTCTTC. This encodes CASSQAGGGRYNEQFF.

This clone appeared once. This chain links TRBV30 with TRBJ2-1, with D perhaps matching TRBD2 (6 bases). The CDR3 extends over 13 amino acids. Trimming cost V 5 bases and J 3 bases, with 11 bases left between them. CDR1 GTSNPN and CDR2 SVGIG come from the germline V gene (reference sequence). The CDR3 coding sequence is TGTGCCTGGCTCGGAGGGAGCTACAATGAGCAGTTCTTC. It yields the protein CAWLGGSYNEQFF.

The chain has TRBV5-6 and TRBJ2-7; unclear D gene. This CDR3 contains 13 residues. Germline V gene data show CDR1 as SGHDT and CDR2 as YYEEEE. Trimming removed 0 bases from V and 3 bases from J, with 7 bases in between. As DNA, the CDR3 is TGTGCCAGCAGCTTGGGGGCCCGCTACGAGCAGTACTTC. It codes for CASSLGARYEQYF.

This chain connects TRBV7-9 to TRBJ2-3; D perhaps matches TRBD2 (5 bases). CDR1 and CDR2 from the germline V gene are SEHNR and FQNEAQ (reference sequence). The V and J ends lost 0 bases and 6 bases respectively, with 13 bases between them. The CDR3 consists of 15 residues. CDR3 nucleotides: TGTGCCAGCAGCTTAGCGGAGGACTTGCCGGATACGCAGTATTTT. Amino acid sequence: CASSLAEDLPDTQYF.

This chain uses TRBV6-5 with TRBJ1-1; D unresolved. Germline-derived CDR1 and CDR2 are MNHEY and SVGAGI. The CDR3 runs 14 residues. V lost 5 bases and J 6 bases, leaving 16 bases between the germline ends. The CDR3 sequence: CASSRTEVTPEAFF. The CDR3 nucleotides are TGTGCCAGCAGTCGGACGGAGGTAACTCCTGAAGCTTTCTTT.

V gene TRBV7-2 combines with J gene TRBJ2-3; 15 positions agree with TRBD2. The CDR3 is 18 residues long. The junction had 6 bases not matched to a gene; V was cut back by 5 bases and J by 0 bases. CDR1 and CDR2 from the germline V gene are SGHTA and FQGNSA. The CDR3 reads CASSPGLAGGRSTDTQYF. The CDR3 DNA reads TGTGCCAGCAGCCCCGGACTAGCGGGGGGGCGTAGCACAGATACGCAGTATTTT. The full variable domain, rest sourced from reference TRBV7-2 and TRBJ2-3, is GAGVSQSPSNKVTEKGKDVELRCDPISGHTALYWYRQSLGQGLEFLIYFQGNSAPDKSGLPSDRFSAERTGGSVSTLTIQRTQQEDSAVYLCASSPGLAGGRSTDTQYFGPGTRLTVL.

The chain recombines TRBV6-5 with TRBJ2-7, with D perhaps being TRBD1 or TRBD2 (6 bases each). The CDR3 loop spans 14 amino acids. Germline V lookup: CDR1 MNHEY, CDR2 SVGAGI. The V gene lost 5 bases and the J gene lost 2 bases, with 13 bases spanning the gap. As DNA, the CDR3 is TGTGCCAGCAGTACGGGGGCTGTACCCTACGAGCAGTACTTC. This gives the protein CASSTGAVPYEQYF.

CDR3 in DNA: TGTGCCAGCAGCTTAGAGGGCGGGGGACAGGAAAAACTGTTTTTT. It specifies CASSLEGGGQEKLFF. The V call is TRBV7-6, the J call TRBJ1-4; 7 bases are shared with TRBD1. CDR1 is SGHVS, CDR2 FNYEAQ, per germline. V dropped 1 base and J dropped 8; count of bases not matched to a gene: 7. The CDR3 is made up of 15 amino acids.

The rearrangement uses TRBV7-9 and TRBJ2-5; D possibly uses TRBD1 or TRBD2 (5 bases each). With 6 bases removed from V and 0 bases from J, the gap between germline ends came to 8 bases. The CDR3 totals 13 residues. Germline V gene sequence: CDR1 SEHNR, CDR2 FQNEAQ (reference sequence). CDR3 amino acids: CASSSGHQETQYF. The CDR3 nucleotides are TGTGCCAGCAGTTCGGGACACCAAGAGACCCAGTACTTC.

The J gene is TRBJ2-5, the V gene TRBV12-5; TRBD1 aligns across 7 bases. This CDR3 is 13 amino acids long. V lost 6 bases and J lost 3; bases outside the gene matches: 4. In germline, CDR1 is LGHNT, CDR2 FRNRAP. The CDR3 DNA reads TGTGCTAGTGGGTTCACAGGGGAAGAGACCCAGTACTTC. Protein: CASGFTGEETQYF. The full variable domain, completed using reference TRBV12-5 and TRBJ2-5, is DARVTQTPRHKVTEMGQEVTMRCQPILGHNTVFWYRQTMMQGLELLAYFRNRAPLDDSGMPKDRFSAEMPDATLATLKIQPSEPRDSAVYFCASGFTGEETQYFGPGTRLLVL.

The chain uses TRBV30 and TRBJ2-1; weak D call: TRBD1 (6 bases). The germline V gene has CDR1 GTSNPN and CDR2 SVGIG (reference sequence). The length of the CDR3 is 12 residues. V lost 3 bases and J 9 bases, leaving 12 bases between the germline ends. The CDR3 DNA reads as TGTGCCTGGAGCCCAGGGGAGTTTGAGCAGTTCTTC. The encoded protein is CAWSPGEFEQFF.

The chain joins TRBV28 to TRBJ1-2; 10 bases agree with TRBD1. This CDR3 comprises 15 residues. Trimming took 0 bases from V and 6 from J; bases not matched to a gene: 4. Germline assignment: CDR1 MDHEN and CDR2 SYDVKM. The CDR3 region has the DNA TGTGCCAGCAGTTTATGGGGGACAGGGGCCCATGGCTACACCTTC. This gives the protein CASSLWGTGAHGYTF.

This chain connects TRBV30 to TRBJ2-7; D unclear. V gave up 1 base and J gave up 0 bases, with 7 bases separating them. Germline CDR1 is GTSNPN and CDR2 is SVGIG (reference sequence). The length of the CDR3 is 13 residues. The DNA for the CDR3 is TGTGCCTGGAGTGGCTTTAACTCCTACGAGCAGTACTTC. It encodes CAWSGFNSYEQYF.

The chain has TRBV4-2 and TRBJ1-5, with TRBD1 matching over 7 bases. Trimming removed 0 bases from V and 2 bases from J; junction bases left unmatched: 22. The CDR3 runs 22 residues. The germline V gene encodes CDR1 LGHNA and CDR2 YNFKEQ. CDR3 protein: CASSQDFIFSEGGPVGNQPQHF. The CDR3, as DNA: TGTGCCAGCAGCCAAGATTTCATTTTTTCCGAAGGGGGCCCCGTGGGCAATCAGCCCCAGCATTTT.

V usage is TRBV4-1 and J usage is TRBJ2-2, with a possible D match to TRBD2 (5 bases). Germline-derived CDR1 and CDR2 are MGHRA and YSYEKL. V was clipped by 0 bases and J by 2 bases, with 7 bases between them. CDR3 size: 15 residues. DNA for the CDR3: TGCGCCAGCAGCCAAGAGACGGGAAACACCGGGGAGCTGTTTTTT. Translating gives CASSQETGNTGELFF.